This T cell receptor beta chain is from a study of CD8+ T cells in alopecia areata. CD4+ and CD8+ T cells were sorted from PBMCs stained for CD3, CD4 and CD8. Points from the study as a whole: For lesional scalp, especially alopecia totalis/universalis, clonality was higher than in normal scalp. Normal skin's resident alphabeta T cells are sequenced alongside lesional scalp T cells.

In its sample, this clone was seen once. Its antigen remains unknown. Reverse transcription of extracted RNA yielded cDNA, which provided the sequencing template. The method was immunoSEQ multiplex PCR; TCRdb's version includes in-frame clones alone and lacks a portion of them. The sample yields some 110,000 clones, about 61% seen once. The sequenced material came from CD4+ T cells sorted from blood. The TCR originated in a human donor in good health.

The CDR3: CASSSAVGMNTEAFF. CDR3 sequence (DNA): TGTGCCAGCTCAAGTGCGGTGGGCATGAACACTGAAGCTTTCTTT. The V call is TRBV18, the J call TRBJ1-1; D gene uncertain. The germline V gene encodes CDR1 KGHSH and CDR2 LQKENI. The CDR3 spans 15 residues. Trimming removed 5 bases at V and 0 bases at J, with 13 bases between.